This T cell receptor (beta chain) was sequenced for a study of shared clonotypes between healthy human individuals. Study background: The people who gave samples were two women and a few men aged 18 to 49.

About this clone itself: Its antigen is still unknown.

Cells designated naive CD8 were CD45RO-negative and were positively selected for CCR7, with terminally differentiated effector memory CD45RA+ cells excluded. The donor population consisted of healthy HIV-negative adults with no recent acute infections or vaccinations. Method: immunoSEQ multiplex PCR; TCRdb's copy keeps in-frame clones and lacks some. The top ten hold roughly 0.1% of the sample, which has hundreds of thousands of clones, approximately 96% seen once. General study points: Read depth was anticipated to influence clonotype sharing among donors.

The CDR3 is made up of 13 amino acids. The germline V gene has CDR1 SGHDT and CDR2 YYEEEE. With 5 bases removed from V and 6 bases from J, the gap between germline ends came to 12 bases. The chain employs TRBV5-6 and TRBJ2-1, with D possibly being TRBD1 (6 bases). The sequence came from a woman aged 25 to 39 in good health. The sequenced sample consisted of naive CD8+ T cells sorted from blood. CDR3 coding DNA: TGTGCCAGCAGGACAACAGGGAGCAATGAGCAGTTCTTC. Translation: CASRTTGSNEQFF.